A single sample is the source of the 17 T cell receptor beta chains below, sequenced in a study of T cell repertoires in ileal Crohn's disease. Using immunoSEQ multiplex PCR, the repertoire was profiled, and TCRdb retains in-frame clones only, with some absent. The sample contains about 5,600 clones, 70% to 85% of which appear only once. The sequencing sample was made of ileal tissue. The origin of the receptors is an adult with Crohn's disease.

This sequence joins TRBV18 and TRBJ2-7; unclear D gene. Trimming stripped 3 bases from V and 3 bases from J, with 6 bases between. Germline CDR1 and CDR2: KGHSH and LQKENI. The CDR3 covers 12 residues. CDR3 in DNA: TGTGCCAGCTCACCCAGTCACTACGAGCAGTACTTC. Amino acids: CASSPSHYEQYF.

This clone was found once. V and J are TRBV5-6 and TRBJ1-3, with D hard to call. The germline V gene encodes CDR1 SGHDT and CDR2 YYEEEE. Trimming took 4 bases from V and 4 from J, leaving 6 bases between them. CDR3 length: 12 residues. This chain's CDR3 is CASSPGGNTIYF. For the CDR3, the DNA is TGTGCCAGCAGCCCCGGGGGAAACACCATATATTTT.

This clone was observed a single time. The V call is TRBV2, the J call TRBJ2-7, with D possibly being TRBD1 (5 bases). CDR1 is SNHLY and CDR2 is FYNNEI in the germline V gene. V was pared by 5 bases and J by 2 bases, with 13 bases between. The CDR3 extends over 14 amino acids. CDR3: CASSPRQITYEQYF. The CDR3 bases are TGTGCCAGCAGTCCAAGACAGATAACCTACGAGCAGTACTTC.

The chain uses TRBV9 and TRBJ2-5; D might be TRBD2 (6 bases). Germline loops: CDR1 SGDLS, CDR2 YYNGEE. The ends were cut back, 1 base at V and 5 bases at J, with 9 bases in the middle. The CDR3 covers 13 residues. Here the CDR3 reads CASSVNSGETQYF. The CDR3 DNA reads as TGTGCCAGCAGCGTAAACAGCGGGGAGACCCAGTACTTC.

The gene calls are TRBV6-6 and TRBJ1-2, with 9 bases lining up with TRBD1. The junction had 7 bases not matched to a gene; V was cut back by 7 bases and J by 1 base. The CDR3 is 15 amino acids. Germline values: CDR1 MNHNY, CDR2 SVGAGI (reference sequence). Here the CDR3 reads CASNEGQGFNYGYTF. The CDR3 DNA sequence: TGTGCCAGCAATGAGGGACAGGGCTTTAACTATGGCTACACCTTC.

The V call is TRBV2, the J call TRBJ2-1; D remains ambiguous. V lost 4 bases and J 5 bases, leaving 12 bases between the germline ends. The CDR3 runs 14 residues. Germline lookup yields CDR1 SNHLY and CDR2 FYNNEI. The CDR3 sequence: CASSAQVWDNEQFF. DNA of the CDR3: TGTGCCAGCAGTGCGCAGGTTTGGGACAATGAGCAGTTCTTC.

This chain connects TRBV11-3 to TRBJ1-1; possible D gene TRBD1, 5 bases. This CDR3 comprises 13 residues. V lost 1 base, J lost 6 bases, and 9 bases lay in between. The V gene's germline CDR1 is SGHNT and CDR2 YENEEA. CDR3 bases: TGTGCCAGCAGCTTAGGGGGCAGGGCTGAAGCTTTCTTT. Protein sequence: CASSLGGRAEAFF. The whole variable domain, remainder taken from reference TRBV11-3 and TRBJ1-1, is EAGVVQSPRYKIIEKKQPVAFWCNPISGHNTLYWYLQNLGQGPELLIRYENEEAVDDSQLPKDRFSAERLKGVDSTLKIQPAELGDSAVYLCASSLGGRAEAFFGQGTRLTVV.

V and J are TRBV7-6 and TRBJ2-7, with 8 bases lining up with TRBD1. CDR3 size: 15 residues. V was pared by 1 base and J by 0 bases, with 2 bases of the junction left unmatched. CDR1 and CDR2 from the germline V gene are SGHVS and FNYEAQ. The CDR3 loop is CASSLDTGGSYEQYF. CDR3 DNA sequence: TGTGCCAGCAGCTTAGATACAGGGGGCTCCTACGAGCAGTACTTC.

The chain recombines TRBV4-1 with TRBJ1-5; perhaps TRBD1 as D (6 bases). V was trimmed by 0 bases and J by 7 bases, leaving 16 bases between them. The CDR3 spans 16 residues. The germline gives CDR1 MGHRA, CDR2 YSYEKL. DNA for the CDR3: TGCGCCAGCAGCCAAGATGAGGGGGATGAATGGCAGCCCCAGCATTTT. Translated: CASSQDEGDEWQPQHF.

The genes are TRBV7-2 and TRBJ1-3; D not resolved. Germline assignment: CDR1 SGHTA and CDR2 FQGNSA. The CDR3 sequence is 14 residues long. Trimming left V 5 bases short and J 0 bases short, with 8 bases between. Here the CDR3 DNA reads TGTGCCAGCAGCCCTATATACTCTGGAAACACCATATATTTT. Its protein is CASSPIYSGNTIYF.

As DNA, the CDR3 is TGTGCCAGCAGCCCGGGACAGGGGGTCGTTGGCTACACCTTC. It is translated as CASSPGQGVVGYTF. The chain uses TRBV7-9 and TRBJ1-2; 11 positions agree with TRBD1. Looked up from germline, CDR1 is SEHNR and CDR2 is FQNEAQ (reference sequence). The length of the CDR3 is 14 residues. Trimming cost V 5 bases and J 7 bases; bases outside gene matches: 6.

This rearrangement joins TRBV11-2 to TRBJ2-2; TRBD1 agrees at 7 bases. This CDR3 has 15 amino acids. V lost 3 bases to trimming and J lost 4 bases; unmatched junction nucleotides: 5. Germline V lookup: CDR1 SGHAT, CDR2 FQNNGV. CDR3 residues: CASSFTGVGTGELFF. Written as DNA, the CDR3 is TGTGCCAGCAGCTTTACAGGGGTGGGCACCGGGGAGCTGTTTTTT.

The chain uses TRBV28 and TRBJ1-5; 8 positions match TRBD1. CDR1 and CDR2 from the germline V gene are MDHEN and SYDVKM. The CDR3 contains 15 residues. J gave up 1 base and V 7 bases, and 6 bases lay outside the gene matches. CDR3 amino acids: CASTPDRGSNQPQHF. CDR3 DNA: TGTGCCAGCACCCCAGACAGGGGAAGCAATCAGCCCCAGCATTTT.

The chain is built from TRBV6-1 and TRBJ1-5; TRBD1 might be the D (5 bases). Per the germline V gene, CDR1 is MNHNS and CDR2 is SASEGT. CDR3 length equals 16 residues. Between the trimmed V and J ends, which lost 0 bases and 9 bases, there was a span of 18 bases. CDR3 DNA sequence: TGTGCCAGCAGTGAAGCGCTTCGGTACATCCAGGGGCCCCAGCATTTT. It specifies CASSEALRYIQGPQHF.

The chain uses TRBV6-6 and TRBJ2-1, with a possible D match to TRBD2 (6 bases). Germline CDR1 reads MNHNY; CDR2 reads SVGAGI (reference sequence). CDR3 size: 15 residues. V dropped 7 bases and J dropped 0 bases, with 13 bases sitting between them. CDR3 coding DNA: TGTGCCAGCATAAGCGGACTAAGCTCCTACAATGAGCAGTTCTTC. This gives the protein CASISGLSSYNEQFF.

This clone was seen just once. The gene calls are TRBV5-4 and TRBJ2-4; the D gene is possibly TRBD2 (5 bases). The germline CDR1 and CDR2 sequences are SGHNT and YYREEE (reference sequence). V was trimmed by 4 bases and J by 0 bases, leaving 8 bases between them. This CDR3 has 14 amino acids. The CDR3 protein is CASSQEVAKNIQYF. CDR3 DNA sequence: TGTGCCAGCAGCCAGGAGGTAGCCAAAAACATTCAGTACTTC.

CDR3 amino acids: CASSLDRRDGEQFF. The CDR3 nucleotides read TGTGCCAGCAGCTTAGATAGGAGAGATGGTGAGCAGTTCTTC. This chain uses TRBV7-2 with TRBJ2-1, with D unclear. This CDR3 comprises 14 residues. Between the trimmed V and J ends, which lost 1 base and 9 bases, there was a span of 13 bases. CDR1 is SGHTA, CDR2 FQGNSA, per germline.